Listed here is a single T cell receptor (beta chain). How the authors handled the data: Amplifying reference gene primers gave estimates of nucleated cell counts. The repertoire was sequenced with immunoSEQ multiplex PCR; TCRdb's copy has only in-frame clones and lacks some. Clonal size and the V and J genes are those of that table, whereas D and trimming came from the DNA. The repertoire holds more than 95,000 clones, with around 63% as singletons. The data derive from a study of blood T cell repertoires in COVID-19. Across the study: There were acute and convalescent COVID-19 samples, and they came from the United States, Italy and Spain. PBMCs, B-cell-depleted T cells, or T cells were the source of the cDNA or gDNA that made up the material.

This CDR3 is 15 amino acids long. From germline, CDR1 is SNHLY and CDR2 FYNNEI. J was trimmed by 0 bases and V by 1 base; bases with no gene match: 2. The rearrangement links TRBV2 to TRBJ2-5, with 7 bases that match TRBD1. Sequenced: peripheral blood. The source of this sequence is an older woman with acute or convalescent COVID-19. The chain's CDR3 is CASSEVTGNQETQYF. The CDR3 DNA reads as TGTGCCAGCAGTGAAGTGACAGGGAACCAAGAGACCCAGTACTTC.